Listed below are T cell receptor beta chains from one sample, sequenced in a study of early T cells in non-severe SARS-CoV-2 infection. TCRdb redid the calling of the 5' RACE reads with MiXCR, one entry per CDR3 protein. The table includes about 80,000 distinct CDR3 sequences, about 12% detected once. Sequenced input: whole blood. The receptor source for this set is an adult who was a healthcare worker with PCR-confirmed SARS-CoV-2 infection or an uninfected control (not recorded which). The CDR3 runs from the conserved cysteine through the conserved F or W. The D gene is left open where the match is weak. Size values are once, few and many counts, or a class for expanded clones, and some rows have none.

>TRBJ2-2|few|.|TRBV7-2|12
TGTGCCAGCAGCACACGCACCGGGGAGCTGTTTTTT
CASSTRTGELFF
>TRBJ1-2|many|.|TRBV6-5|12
TGTGCCAGTGGAGCAGGGAACTATGGCTACACCTTC
CASGAGNYGYTF
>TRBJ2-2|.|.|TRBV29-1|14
TGCAGCGTTGCAACTCACTTTAACACCGGGGAGCTGTTTTTT
CSVATHFNTGELFF
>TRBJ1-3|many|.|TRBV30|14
TGTGCCTTGTCAACATGGGGGGCTGGAAACACCATATATTTT
CALSTWGAGNTIYF
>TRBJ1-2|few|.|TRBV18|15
TGTGCCAGCTCACCGGGACGGACCCCGAACTATGGCTACACCTTC
CASSPGRTPNYGYTF
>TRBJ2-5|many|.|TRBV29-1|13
TGCAGCACTGGGACTGCCCCCCAAGAGACCCAGTACTTC
CSTGTAPQETQYF
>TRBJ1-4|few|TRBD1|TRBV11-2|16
TGTGCCAGCAGCTTAGATCGGGACAGGGGGCCCCAAAAACTGTTTTTT
CASSLDRDRGPQKLFF
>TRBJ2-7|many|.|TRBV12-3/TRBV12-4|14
TGTGCCAGCAGTTTTAGTGACAGGTCCTACGAGCAGTACTTC
CASSFSDRSYEQYF
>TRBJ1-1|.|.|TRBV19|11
TGTGCCAGTAGTATTAAGAGTGAAGCTTTCTTT
CASSIKSEAFF
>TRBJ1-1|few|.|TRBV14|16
TGTGCCAGCAGCCATGTCTTCGGATGGGGGGACACTGAAGCTTTCTTT
CASSHVFGWGDTEAFF
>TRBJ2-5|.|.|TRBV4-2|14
TGTGCCAGCAGCCAAGAGTTTAAAGGCGAGACCCAGTACTTC
CASSQEFKGETQYF
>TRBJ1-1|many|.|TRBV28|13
TGTGCCATCATTGCCGGGAACCCTAAGGTAGCTTTCTTT
CAIIAGNPKVAFF
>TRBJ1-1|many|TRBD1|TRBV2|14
TGTGCCAGCAGGCGGACAGGGACGAACACTGAAGCTTTCTTT
CASRRTGTNTEAFF
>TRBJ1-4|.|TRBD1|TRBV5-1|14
TGCGCCAGCAAGGACAGGGGATTTAATGAAAAACTGTTTTTT
CASKDRGFNEKLFF
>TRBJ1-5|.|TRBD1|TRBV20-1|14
TGCAGTGCTGCGACAGGGGCTCTAGAGCAGCCCCAGCATTTT
CSAATGALEQPQHF
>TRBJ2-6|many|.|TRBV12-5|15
TGTGCTAGTGGTTTGGGGTCAACCGGGGCCAACGTCCTGACTTTC
CASGLGSTGANVLTF
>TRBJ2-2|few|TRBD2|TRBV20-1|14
TGCAGTGCTCCTAGCGGGGGGAACACCGGGGAGCTGTTTTTT
CSAPSGGNTGELFF
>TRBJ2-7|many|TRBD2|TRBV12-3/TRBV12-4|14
TGTGCCAGCAGTTACCGGACTAGCGTTCACGAGCAGTACTTC
CASSYRTSVHEQYF
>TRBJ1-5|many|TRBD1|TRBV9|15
TGTGCCAGCTCAGCTGGGGACAGTTACAATCAGCCCCAGCATTTT
CASSAGDSYNQPQHF
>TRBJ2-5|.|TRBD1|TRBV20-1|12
TGCAGTGCTCCGGGACAGTCAGAGACCCAGTACTTC
CSAPGQSETQYF
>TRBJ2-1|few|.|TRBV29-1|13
TGCAGCGTTGACGGAGGGTCCTTCAATGAGCAGTTCTTC
CSVDGGSFNEQFF
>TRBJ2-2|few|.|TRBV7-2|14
TGTGCCAGCACCTTAGAACGGGTTAACGGGGAGCTGTTTTTT
CASTLERVNGELFF